A single sample gave rise to the 19 T cell receptor beta chains below, sequenced in a study of T cell clonotyping in hematopoietic cell transplantation. This table comes from immunoSEQ multiplex PCR, and its TCRdb copy is limited to in-frame clones, with some not included. Of approximately 6,900 clones in the sample, roughly 90% were seen once. Sequences were derived from PBMCs, sampled 30 days after allogeneic stem cell transplant. Every receptor here comes from a female patient aged 50-59 years who had an allogeneic stem cell transplant from an unrelated donor, so the T cells may come from the graft donor. Some clones in this sample may be carry-over from other donors' samples.

This clone came up a few times. V gene TRBV10-3 combines with J gene TRBJ2-3, with 7 bases lining up with TRBD2. Losses at the gene ends were 3 bases for V and 0 bases for J; bases not matched to a gene: 6. The CDR3 length is 16 residues. The germline V gene has CDR1 ENHRY and CDR2 SYGVKD. The CDR3 DNA is TGTGCCATCAGTGAATGGGTGGGACTAAGCACAGATACGCAGTATTTT. Its translation: CAISEWVGLSTDTQYF.

This sequence joins TRBV30 and TRBJ1-1; perhaps TRBD1 as D (6 bases). This CDR3 comprises 15 residues. V lost 5 bases, J lost 4 bases, and 20 bases lay in between. Germline V lookup: CDR1 GTSNPN, CDR2 SVGIG (reference sequence). CDR3 nucleotide sequence: TGTGCCTGGGTACCTCGAACAGGGCCGAGCACTGAAGCTTTCTTT. Translating gives CAWVPRTGPSTEAFF.

V and J are TRBV7-2 and TRBJ1-2; D uncertain. V was shortened by 7 bases and J by 1 base, with 13 bases between the two germline ends. CDR1 and CDR2 from the germline V gene are SGHTA and FQGNSA. The CDR3 is made up of 14 amino acids. The chain's CDR3 is CASIFPAGNYGYTF. Written as DNA, the CDR3 is TGTGCCAGCATCTTCCCGGCCGGTAACTATGGCTACACCTTC.

This clone occurred once. This chain connects TRBV29-1 to TRBJ1-4; TRBD1 is a possible D gene (6 bases). In germline, CDR1 is SQVTM, CDR2 ANQGSEA. The CDR3 extends over 13 amino acids. The V end was cut by 4 bases, the J end by 4 bases, with 10 bases between. In DNA form, the CDR3 reads TGCAGCGTTGGGGGGGGGCGTAATGAAAAACTGTTTTTT. Translated: CSVGGGRNEKLFF.

The CDR3 coding sequence is TGTGCCAGCAGTGAGGCAGGGGGAAGCACTGAAGCTTTCTTT. Amino acids: CASSEAGGSTEAFF. The J gene is TRBJ1-1, the V gene TRBV2, with 7 bases fitting TRBD1. The junction had 5 bases not matched to a gene; V was cut back by 3 bases and J by 4 bases. This CDR3 region has 14 residues. Germline V CDR1 and CDR2: SNHLY, FYNNEI.

The gene calls are TRBV10-2 and TRBJ1-2; 7 bases are a match to TRBD1. The CDR3 is 15 amino acids. J was trimmed by 6 bases and V by 3 bases; bases with no gene match: 10. Germline V gives CDR1 WSHSY, CDR2 SAAADI. The CDR3 loop reads CASSEKRGRADGYTF. The CDR3 DNA is TGCGCCAGCAGTGAAAAGAGGGGGCGCGCTGATGGCTACACCTTC.

This chain links TRBV19 with TRBJ2-1; D possibly uses TRBD1 or TRBD2 (5 bases each). V gave up 5 bases and J gave up 4 bases, with 15 bases separating them. The CDR3 contains 15 residues. Germline V gene lookup returns CDR1 LNHDA and CDR2 SQIVND (reference sequence). CDR3 residues: CASSARRDVYNEQFF. In DNA, the CDR3 is TGTGCCAGTAGTGCCCGTCGGGACGTTTACAATGAGCAGTTCTTC.

The chain joins TRBV7-3 to TRBJ2-1; D possibly corresponds to TRBD2 (6 bases). V was cut by 5 bases and J by 3 bases, with 11 bases left in between. This CDR3 contains 14 residues. Germline assignment: CDR1 SGHTA and CDR2 FQGTGA. The CDR3 bases are TGTGCCAGCAGCCCCTCGGGACTCTACAATGAGCAGTTCTTC. Translation gives CASSPSGLYNEQFF.

V and J are TRBV7-3 and TRBJ2-3, with TRBD2 matching 10 bases. The germline V gene encodes CDR1 SGHTA and CDR2 FQGTGA. This CDR3 has 15 residues. The trim removed 5 bases at V and 9 bases at J, leaving 11 bases unmatched. The CDR3 DNA is TGTGCCAGCAGCCCAGAGCGGGGGGGCCAAGAAACGCAGTATTTT. Translated, it gives CASSPERGGQETQYF.

The V and J genes are TRBV7-2 and TRBJ1-5, with D maybe TRBD1 (5 bases). Germline lookup yields CDR1 SGHTA and CDR2 FQGNSA. The CDR3 totals 14 residues. Deletions cut 1 base from V and 7 bases from J, with 11 bases between. In nucleotides, the CDR3 is TGTGCCAGCAGCTTAGTAGGGGAAGGGCAGCCCCAGCATTTT. Encoded protein: CASSLVGEGQPQHF.

This chain joins TRBV5-1 and TRBJ2-1; D not certain. The V gene lost 0 bases and the J gene lost 8 bases, with 6 bases spanning the gap. Germline loops: CDR1 SGHRS, CDR2 YFSETQ. The CDR3 sequence is 12 residues long. CDR3 nucleotide sequence: TGCGCCAGCAGCTTGGCCAACGATGAGCAGTTCTTC. Protein product: CASSLANDEQFF.

This sequence joins TRBV11-3 and TRBJ2-2, with D tentatively TRBD1 (6 bases). V was trimmed by 4 bases and J by 6 bases, leaving 9 bases between them. The CDR3 totals 13 residues. Germline values: CDR1 SGHNT, CDR2 YENEEA. The CDR3 region is CASSYRDPGELFF. The CDR3 DNA reads as TGTGCCAGCAGCTACAGGGACCCCGGGGAGCTGTTTTTT.

A note on this clone: Mismatch with germline at one junction end may stem from a read error. The V call is TRBV7-2, the J call TRBJ1-2; D perhaps matches TRBD1 (6 bases). The CDR3 loop spans 15 amino acids. Germline V lookup: CDR1 SGHTA, CDR2 FQGNSA. CDR3: CANSFRQDLNYGYTF. CDR3 DNA: TGTGCCAACAGCTTCAGACAGGACTTAAACTATGGCTACACCTTC.

The V gene is TRBV9, the J gene TRBJ2-3; 9 bases are a match to TRBD2. J was trimmed by 3 bases and V by 7 bases; bases with no gene match: 15. This CDR3 is built from 17 residues. Germline V gives CDR1 SGDLS, CDR2 YYNGEE. This CDR3 reads CASCPAERGDGTDTQYF. Written as DNA, the CDR3 is TGTGCCAGCTGCCCCGCCGAGCGGGGGGATGGGACAGATACGCAGTATTTT.

This chain links TRBV7-2 with TRBJ2-5; 11 nucleotides match TRBD2. The CDR3 loop spans 16 amino acids. The V segment lost 3 bases and the J segment 5 bases; nucleotides outside the gene matches: 8. Germline V CDR1 and CDR2: SGHTA, FQGNSA. CDR3 nucleotides: TGTGCCAGCAGCTTGAGCACTAGCGGGGGTGGCGAGACCCAGTACTTC. It codes for CASSLSTSGGGETQYF.

The chain uses TRBV2 and TRBJ1-2; a possible D gene is TRBD1 (6 bases). Germline V gene data show CDR1 as SNHLY and CDR2 as FYNNEI. The CDR3 is 12 amino acids. The V and J ends lost 8 bases and 5 bases respectively, with 12 bases between them. The CDR3, as DNA: TGTGCCAGCTCAGGGGTGAGGTATGGCTACACCTTC. It specifies CASSGVRYGYTF.

The rearrangement links TRBV19 to TRBJ1-1; no clear D gene. Trimming cost V 2 bases and J 1 base, with 8 bases left between them. The germline V gene encodes CDR1 LNHDA and CDR2 SQIVND (reference sequence). This CDR3 has 14 amino acids. CDR3 in DNA: TGTGCCAGTAGTATATGGCTTACGAACACTGAAGCTTTCTTT. As protein: CASSIWLTNTEAFF.

The rearrangement links TRBV11-2 to TRBJ2-1; D possibly corresponds to TRBD2 (5 bases). CDR3 length: 13 amino acids. Germline V gene sequence: CDR1 SGHAT, CDR2 FQNNGV. With 5 bases removed from V and 3 bases from J, the gap between germline ends came to 8 bases. CDR3 bases: TGTGCCAGCAGCCTAACTAGCTACAATGAGCAGTTCTTC. Protein: CASSLTSYNEQFF.

The V call is TRBV19, the J call TRBJ2-5; 10 bases agree with TRBD1. Trimming cost V 3 bases and J 4 bases; bases outside gene matches: 5. CDR1 and CDR2 from the germline V gene are LNHDA and SQIVND (reference sequence). This CDR3 region has 15 residues. The CDR3 spells CASSIRQGAGETQYF. CDR3 in DNA: TGTGCCAGTAGTATCCGACAGGGGGCGGGAGAGACCCAGTACTTC.